Sequencing of this TCR beta chain was carried out in a study of cytomegalovirus exposure and HLA in healthy donors (TCRdb year 2017). Study-wide context: An earlier analysis of some 600 of the donors reported approximately 300 Gb of sequence data and 117 million unique TCR beta sequences obtained from 150 million to 200 million T cells. An early release covering roughly 580 HLA-typed donors comprised 300 to 350 gigabases of sequencing data and some 79 million unique TCR sequences. Among the approximately 400 genotyped donors, roughly 80% belonged to the genetic ancestry cluster associated with self-reported Caucasian donors. The aim of the study was to test whether cataloging public T cell receptors could identify signatures of past pathogen exposure. Using immunosequencing, the study profiled T cell repertoires from 550 to 750 subjects and related those repertoires to cytomegalovirus serostatus. Besides the first cohort of more than 650 subjects, a separate validation cohort made up of over a hundred different subjects was used. To predict cytomegalovirus infection status, the study brought together high-throughput TCR immunosequencing, statistical association of individual TCRs with disease status, and machine learning. A later analysis re-examined previously published TCR beta repertoires from more than 550 donors and added high-resolution HLA genotyping to investigate patterns of TCR occurrence. Rather than using new phenotypic data, the later analysis identified candidate immune exposures from TCR beta sequences and from how often those sequences occurred across donors. To decide whether each TCR beta V gene segment behaved as functional or pseudogenic, an earlier analysis of approximately 620 of the donors relied on high-throughput TCR beta sequencing. Donor age, sex, ethnicity and CMV serostatus were compiled alongside the repertoire data. A later genetic analysis used genome-wide SNP genotypes for about three fifths of the 666 donors, treating that subset as a discovery cohort. Every discovery cohort repertoire had been produced on one sequencing platform. HLA typing included class I and class II loci at four-digit resolution. The number of typed donors differed by locus: roughly 620-630 for A, B, C, DRB1 and DQB1; approximately 520 for DQA1; around 580 for DPA1; and about 450 for DPB1. Because of strong linkage in the cohort, five DR-DQ haplotypes were treated as single units for association and clustering. Among 398 genotyped donors of the cohort, an average of about 240,000 unique TCR beta nucleotide sequences were sequenced per donor, about a sixth of them non-productive. The investigation overall reported the following: Most TCR sequences were seen in very few donors, while some public TCRs were found in many individuals. In a later analysis, most CMV-associated TCR beta chains were found to appear HLA-restricted, with HLA associations seemingly driven largely by CMV exposure. In an earlier analysis of 587 of the donors, most TCR beta V segments appeared in productive rearrangements about 87% or about 30% of the time, broadly matching IMGT annotations. The classifier was reported to diagnose cytomegalovirus status with high specificity and sensitivity in both the original cohort and the validation cohort. A later analysis reported that several top co-occurrence clusters appeared linked to parvovirus B19, influenza, CMV and Epstein-Barr virus. The 87-base-pair reads could not distinguish some IMGT-functional V segments, including TRBV6-2 and TRBV6-3, so those segments were excluded. This cohort had only TCR beta chains sequenced, and the lack of alpha or paired-chain data limited which features could be detected. In a later genetic analysis, fewer N-insertions in productive TCRs were reported among donors in an Asian-associated ancestry cluster than the roughly 700-donor mean. The authors suggested that the approach could potentially be generalized to other disease states and immunological phenotypes. Because counts were too low, 15 to 20 rarely observed V segments, including chromosome 9 orphons, were left out of the earlier analysis of 500 to 750 of the donors. A further reported finding was that TCR beta sequences accurately predicted the HLA-A and HLA-B alleles for most subjects in the first cohort. Correlated functional status among segregating V segments might reflect linkage disequilibrium, but an unknown experimental factor could not be ruled out. A later analysis found that TCR association rates varied across HLA loci, with DRB1 alleles showing the most associated TCRs and HLA-C alleles the fewest. The study gave a list of some 150 TCR beta chains associated with cytomegalovirus. In a later analysis, HLA-associated TCR beta chains were found to be more clonally expanded and to have lower generation probabilities than equally common non-associated chains. The presence/absence analyses assumed that sequencing depth was roughly uniform across donors, and that assumption may not be true. Specific HLA alleles were associated with 15,000 to 20,000 TCR beta sequences at a false discovery rate of 0.05 in a later analysis. The sequencing pipeline was judged likely to have produced a cluster of highly shared sequence variants as a technical artifact. A few of the identified cytomegalovirus-associated TCR beta chains were confirmed in vitro to be specific for cytomegalovirus antigens. Assigning TCR associations to individual alleles was difficult when HLA alleles, especially DR and DQ, strongly co-occurred. Immune exposure information for the cohort was limited to CMV serostatus. In a later genetic analysis, a missense DCLRE1C variant was associated with V-gene and J-gene trimming of TCR beta chains, and the association was replicated in an independent cohort. HLA typing was unavailable for some donors at each locus, so association tests used only the typed subset.

Its CDR3 holds 15 amino acids, cysteine through phenylalanine. The entry retains the CDR3 DNA only, 45 bases that are in frame from base 1. As encoded in the germline V gene (reference sequence), CDR1 is MNHEY while CDR2 is SMNVEV. Trimming accounts for 3 bases at V and 4 bases at J, while the number of junction bases matched to no gene is 6. With respect to this clone: No cognate antigen has been identified for it. It has no much larger one-base neighbor in the sample; base qualities were not kept.

The library was produced with the immunoSEQ multiplex PCR assay. A mixture of 60 forward primers for TCR Vbeta segments and 13 reverse primers for TCR Jbeta segments was used in the multiplex PCR. Amplification of the CDR3 region of rearranged TCR beta genes was performed with a multiplex PCR assay on genomic DNA. On the Illumina HiSeq System, the amplified TCR beta libraries were sequenced as 87-base-pair reads. Regarding the original processing steps: In a later analysis, about 80 million unique TCR beta chains were counted across the roughly 670 repertoires, and about 9.9 million of these chains were shared by at least two donors. To remove PCR and sequencing errors, raw reads were error-corrected and collapsed into unique sequences using a nearest-neighbor algorithm that merged closely related sequences. Alignment of CDR3 sequences to IMGT reference sequences was used to assign V, D and J gene segments. Each retained sequence needed at least a six-nucleotide match to both a V gene segment and a J gene segment. A rearrangement counted as productive if the CDR3 had no stop codons and remained in frame with V and J, and every other rearrangement counted as non-productive. CDR3 was defined according to IMGT convention as the region running from the second conserved V-encoded cysteine to the conserved J-encoded phenylalanine. Sequences without an unambiguous match to a single V gene segment were excluded from the earlier analysis of several hundred of the donors. An earlier analysis of 500 to 600 of the donors classified V segments as functional when productive rearrangements were above 56.7% and as segregating when the standard deviation between donors was above 5%. A statistical classification framework was built for diagnosing cytomegalovirus status from the catalog of TCR beta chain sequences. V and J gene assignment, in a later analysis, came from comparing TCR nucleotide sequences with IMGT/GENE-DB human TR gene sequences. A later analysis assigned CDR3 sequences and most-parsimonious VDJ recombination scenarios with the TCRdist pipeline. In a later analysis, each TCR beta chain was defined by its CDR3 amino acid sequence together with its V-gene family, and reads lacking a unique V-gene family were excluded. As a way to deal with suspected cross-contamination and a sequencing artifact, a later analysis dropped roughly 600 nucleotide sequences that were highly shared and had low generation probability. In a later analysis, a clonal expansion index was calculated for each public chain from normalized within-repertoire ranks of inferred template counts. In a later analysis, generation probabilities were computed with a VDJ recombination model fitted to out-of-frame rearrangements, and the resulting probabilities were checked against IGoR. Hypergeometric tests were used in a later analysis to score TCR-TCR, TCR-HLA and TCR-CMV co-occurrence, with a repertoire-size bias correction applied to the TCR pairs. In a later analysis, false discovery rates were estimated by permuting HLA or CMV assignments 20 times. A later analysis grouped co-occurring TCRs with DBSCAN, adding TCRdist sequence similarity when clustering within HLA-allele-positive subsets. Repertoires with fewer than 30,000 or more than 120,000 public chains were left out of co-occurrence clustering, as were a handful of repertoires with anomalous nucleotide sharing. Drawn from immuneACCESS, this table holds only the in-frame rearrangements with V and J called that TCRdb kept. Clones are partly lost; checked studies trace under half to an unresolved V gene and leave the rest unexplained. V and J calls plus clone size are reproduced from that table; the DNA served to infer D and trimming. Present in this sample are roughly 180,000 clones, more than 70% of which were seen just once. Jointly, the top ten make up under 1.1% of the sample.

In total, 630 or so healthy bone marrow donors made up the cohort. All cohort members were sampled while nominally healthy, although unrecorded immune exposures were likely present. The donor was CMV seronegative and belonged to the group of 320 or so seronegative cohort members. A peripheral blood sample was collected from each donor, and TCR beta sequencing was performed on peripheral blood mononuclear cells. Genomic DNA was extracted from the blood cell samples with the Qiagen DNeasy Blood Extraction Kit. The receptor chain draws on TRBV27 and TRBJ2-5; a stretch of 9 junction bases matches TRBD2. The specimen sequenced was PBMCs. This sequence was found in a young man in good health and CMV-seronegative. The DNA sequence is given as TGTGCCAGCAGTTTCAGGCGGGGGGGCTCAGAGACCCAGTACTTC. It translates to CASSFRRGGSETQYF.